This T cell receptor (beta chain) was recorded in a study of CD8 T cells in Susac syndrome. The authors reverse transcribed about 0.5 to 1 ug RNA with random hexamers. One entry per CDR3 protein, called by TCRdb with MiXCR from the immunoSEQ multiplex PCR reads. The profile shows around 150,000 distinct CDR3 sequences, around 94% of them singletons. The CDR3 runs to 15 residues. In germline, CDR1 is SGDLS, CDR2 YYNGEE. V was cut by 0 bases and J by 7 bases, with 16 bases left in between. Included as multiple sclerosis controls were treatment-naive patients who had stable or active relapsing-remitting disease.

The source is a human donor with multiple sclerosis. The sequencing sample was made of CD4+ T cells from PBMCs. The chain recombines TRBV9 with TRBJ1-2; tentative D call: TRBD1 (6 bases). Here the CDR3 reads CASSVEAGAGTGYTF. CDR3 in DNA: TGTGCCAGCAGCGTAGAAGCAGGGGCAGGGACTGGCTACACCTTC.